The T cell receptor (beta chain) described here comes from a study of PD-1 blockade in classical Hodgkin lymphoma. This clone was picked up a small number of times. Antigen specificity is unknown. The table came from immunoSEQ multiplex PCR; TCRdb's copy has only in-frame clones and leaves some out. The sample contains tens of thousands of clones, 70% to 90% of which appear only once. The germline V and J ends were trimmed by 1 base and 0 bases, with 8 bases remaining between them. In germline, CDR1 is SGDLS, CDR2 YYNGEE. The CDR3 runs 14 residues. Time point in this sample: cycle 4 day 1 (C4D1), after less than 7 weeks of nivolumab. Following autologous stem cell transplantation, relapse occurred in every patient, and exposure to brentuximab vedotin varied. The best responses consisted of complete response, partial response or progressive disease. Study results and caveats: Newly diagnosed patients were reported to start with lower TCR diversity than healthy donors. A significant rise in TCR diversity was seen by C4D1 for CD4+ cells but not for CD8+ cells.

This sequence originates from a human donor with classical Hodgkin lymphoma. The sequences come from peripheral blood mononuclear cells (PBMCs), collected before the fourth cycle of nivolumab. The chain couples TRBV9 to TRBJ2-7; no reliable D call. The CDR3 nucleotides read TGTGCCAGCAGCGTACATCAGAGCTCCTACGAGCAGTACTTC. This translates into CASSVHQSSYEQYF.